Described below is a single TCR beta chain sequence and its context. Its specificity is not known. This sequence may be a read error, since a much larger clone differs from it by one base. Germline loops: CDR1 MNHEY, CDR2 SMNVEV (reference sequence). The CDR3 is made up of 13 amino acids. These data come from a study of T-cell reconstitution after alpha-beta-depleted transplantation in children. Regarding the study as a whole: Some patients' high day-60 TCRbeta diversity was traced to surviving recipient T cells and thymic progenitors. As was reported, about two months after transplant, alpha-beta T cells came from several hundred expanded graft clones. Newly made T cells mostly supplied T-cell counts and diversity one year after transplant.

The authors prepared the TCRbeta library with unique molecular identifiers. MiXCR was run by TCRdb on the PCR reads, yielding one entry per CDR3 protein. Among about 280,000 distinct CDR3 sequences listed, roughly 12% were seen once. Sequencing used peripheral blood, obtained 180 days after TCRalphabeta/CD19-depleted stem cell transplant. The chain couples TRBV27 to TRBJ2-7; possible D gene TRBD1, 5 bases. This receptor was taken from a male patient aged 2 to 10 who had a stem cell transplant for chronic granulomatous disease, so the T cells may come from the graft donor. DNA for the CDR3: TGTGTCAGCCGTCAGGGTTCCACCTACGAGCAGTACTTC. It codes for CVSRQGSTYEQYF.